The 16 T cell receptor beta chains reported below all come from one sample, sequenced in a study of cytomegalovirus exposure and HLA in healthy donors. Primers included in the PCR were 60 Vbeta and 13 Jbeta primers. Clones were read by immunoSEQ multiplex PCR, and TCRdb kept only the in-frame ones, dropping some. Here the sample spans about 140,000 clones, roughly three quarters being singletons. Sequenced: PBMCs. The receptors were gathered from a female donor in good health and CMV-seronegative.

This clone was counted only a few times. V and J are TRBV7-2 and TRBJ2-7; TRBD2 matches 9 bases. The V segment lost 1 base and the J segment 3 bases; nucleotides outside the gene matches: 4. The CDR3 totals 15 residues. Looked up from germline, CDR1 is SGHTA and CDR2 is FQGNSA. In DNA, the CDR3 is TGTGCCAGCAGCTTAGTAGCGGGGGAGGGCTACGAGCAGTACTTC. It translates to CASSLVAGEGYEQYF.

The J gene is TRBJ2-7, the V gene TRBV19; TRBD1 aligns across 7 bases. The length of the CDR3 is 13 residues. V gave up 3 bases and J gave up 3 bases; unmatched junction bases: 2. CDR1 is LNHDA, CDR2 SQIVND, per germline (reference sequence). The CDR3 nucleotides are TGTGCCAGTAGTATTTGGGACAGCTACGAGCAGTACTTC. This translates into CASSIWDSYEQYF.

This clone was counted only a few times. This chain connects TRBV6-1 to TRBJ1-1; D may be TRBD1 (5 bases). CDR1 and CDR2 (germline): MNHNS, SASEGT. The V gene lost 8 bases and the J gene lost 10 bases, with 14 bases spanning the gap. This CDR3 has 11 residues. For the CDR3, the DNA is TGTGCCAGCCAAGTTGGGGCGGCAGCTTTCTTT. Its translation is CASQVGAAAFF.

The rearrangement uses TRBV20-1 and TRBJ2-3; D uncertain. The CDR3 length is 11 residues. Trimming cost V 5 bases and J 2 bases, with 5 bases left between them. CDR1 is DFQATT and CDR2 is SNEGSKA in the germline V gene (reference sequence). The CDR3: CSALITDTQYF. The CDR3 bases are TGCAGTGCTTTAATCACAGATACGCAGTATTTT.

V usage is TRBV7-3 and J usage is TRBJ2-2, with a tentative D call TRBD2 (5 bases). CDR1 is SGHTA and CDR2 is FQGTGA in the germline V gene. The V end was cut by 1 base, the J end by 5 bases, with 14 bases between. The CDR3 runs to 16 residues. The CDR3 DNA reads TGTGCCAGCAGCTTAATTCCAGGACTCGGAACCGGGGAGCTGTTTTTT. Protein product: CASSLIPGLGTGELFF.

CDR3: CAWRFRAGGAEAFF. Written as DNA, the CDR3 is TGTGCCTGGAGATTCAGGGCCGGCGGGGCTGAAGCTTTCTTT. The chain has TRBV30 and TRBJ1-1, with D tentatively TRBD1 (5 bases). V dropped 3 bases and J dropped 6 bases, with 17 bases sitting between them. Germline V gene sequence: CDR1 GTSNPN, CDR2 SVGIG (reference sequence). The CDR3 is 14 residues long.

CDR3 amino acids: CAWSAVGGSQETQYF. DNA for the CDR3: TGTGCCTGGAGTGCGGTAGGGGGATCCCAAGAGACCCAGTACTTC. The rearrangement joins TRBV30 to TRBJ2-5; D might be TRBD1 (6 bases). V was cut by 1 base and J by 1 base, with 13 bases left in between. CDR1 and CDR2 (germline): GTSNPN, SVGIG (reference sequence). The CDR3 covers 15 residues.

The V and J genes are TRBV7-3 and TRBJ2-1; 8 bases are shared with TRBD2. After removal of 3 bases from V and 0 bases from J, the junction contained 1 base not matched to a gene. This CDR3 region has 15 residues. The germline CDR1 and CDR2 sequences are SGHTA and FQGTGA. The CDR3 DNA reads TGTGCCAGCAGCTTCGGGGGGGGCTCCTACAATGAGCAGTTCTTC. This sequence encodes CASSFGGGSYNEQFF.

The chain couples TRBV27 to TRBJ2-7, with 8 bases fitting TRBD1. V lost 6 bases to trimming and J lost 4 bases; unmatched junction nucleotides: 14. The CDR3 is made up of 16 amino acids. Germline CDR1 reads MNHEY; CDR2 reads SMNVEV (reference sequence). The CDR3 nucleotides are TGTGCCAGCAGCTTTGAACTGGACAGGGTGCCATACGAGCAGTACTTC. Amino acid sequence: CASSFELDRVPYEQYF.

J is TRBJ2-2 and V is TRBV28, with D tentatively TRBD1 (5 bases). Germline V gene sequence: CDR1 MDHEN, CDR2 SYDVKM. This CDR3 contains 15 residues. V dropped 3 bases and J dropped 3 bases, with 11 bases sitting between them. The CDR3 DNA is TGTGCCAGCAGTTTTGCAGGGAAATACACCGGGGAGCTGTTTTTT. It codes for CASSFAGKYTGELFF.

Regarding this clone: The same CDR3 can be traced to other DNA sequences in this sample. The genes are TRBV18 and TRBJ2-3; D is unclear. This CDR3 is built from 13 residues. V was trimmed by 2 bases and J by 1 base, leaving 4 bases between them. CDR1 is KGHSH and CDR2 is LQKENI in the germline V gene. CDR3: CASSPLGTDTQYF. The CDR3 DNA sequence: TGTGCCAGCTCACCATTAGGCACAGATACGCAGTATTTT.

This chain uses TRBV6-1 with TRBJ1-6; 9 positions match TRBD1. Germline V gene data show CDR1 as MNHNS and CDR2 as SASEGT. V gave up 6 bases and J gave up 6 bases; unmatched junction bases: 3. This CDR3 has 14 residues. The chain's CDR3 is CASRGTGLNSPLHF. The CDR3, as DNA: TGTGCCAGCAGGGGGACAGGGCTTAATTCACCCCTCCACTTT.

J is TRBJ1-3 and V is TRBV10-1; D gene unclear. CDR1 and CDR2 (germline): WNHNN, SYGVQD (reference sequence). This CDR3 region has 15 residues. V lost 0 bases, J lost 7 bases, and 13 bases lay in between. CDR3 in amino acids: CASSESRGFSNTIYF. CDR3 DNA: TGCGCCAGCAGTGAGTCGCGAGGTTTTAGTAACACCATATATTTT.

The CDR3 here is CASSHDRGNEKLFF. The CDR3 nucleotides read TGTGCCAGCAGCCACGACAGGGGTAATGAAAAACTGTTTTTT. This sequence joins TRBV4-2 and TRBJ1-4; 8 bases map to TRBD1. The trim removed 3 bases at V and 4 bases at J, leaving 1 base unmatched. Germline lookup yields CDR1 LGHNA and CDR2 YNFKEQ. This CDR3 is 14 amino acids long.

Worth noting for this clone: Different DNA sequences within this sample yield the same CDR3. V is TRBV4-2 and J is TRBJ2-7, with D possibly being TRBD1 (5 bases). V was trimmed by 0 bases and J by 1 base, leaving 13 bases between them. The V gene's germline CDR1 is LGHNA and CDR2 YNFKEQ. The CDR3 totals 16 residues. The CDR3 nucleotides read TGTGCCAGCAGCCAAGATAGGACATTGCGATCCTACGAGCAGTACTTC. This encodes CASSQDRTLRSYEQYF.

This clone occurred a few times. The V and J genes are TRBV5-1 and TRBJ1-1; D unresolved. The CDR3 totals 13 residues. CDR1 is SGHRS and CDR2 is YFSETQ in the germline V gene. Trimming shortened V by 6 bases and J by 2 bases, and 11 bases separated the two germline ends. CDR3: CASTEGINTEAFF. The CDR3 nucleotides read TGCGCCAGCACGGAGGGCATCAACACTGAAGCTTTCTTT.